Below, 13 T cell receptor beta chains from the same sample are listed, as sequenced in a study of blood T cell repertoires in COVID-19. TCRdb's table, derived via immunoSEQ multiplex PCR, lists solely in-frame clones and lacks some. The sample records around 200,000 clones, 88% being singletons. Sequenced material: peripheral blood. These receptors all stem from a man in his thirties or forties with acute or convalescent COVID-19.

The rearrangement joins TRBV12-3 or TRBV12-4 to TRBJ1-2; 7 bases map to TRBD1. After removal of 5 bases from V and 4 bases from J, the junction contained 4 bases not matched to a gene. CDR3 length: 13 residues. The CDR3 sequence is CASSQGVGYGYTF. The CDR3 nucleotides read TGTGCCAGCAGTCAGGGGGTTGGCTATGGCTACACCTTC.

The chain joins TRBV18 to TRBJ2-2; D might be TRBD1 (7 bases). The germline gives CDR1 KGHSH, CDR2 LQKENI. Trimming took 3 bases from V and 7 from J, leaving 15 bases between them. This CDR3 contains 15 residues. The CDR3 DNA sequence: TGTGCCAGCTCACCGCGACAGGGAGGTGACGGGGAGCTGTTTTTT. Protein: CASSPRQGGDGELFF.

The CDR3 is CASSPQGSFLGNTIYF. CDR3 nucleotide sequence: TGTGCCAGCTCACCCCAGGGTTCTTTTCTTGGAAACACCATATATTTT. The J gene is TRBJ1-3, the V gene TRBV18, with D tentatively TRBD1 (5 bases). CDR3 length equals 16 residues. CDR1 is KGHSH, CDR2 LQKENI, per germline. Trimming stripped 3 bases from V and 3 bases from J, with 15 bases between.

V and J are TRBV7-2 and TRBJ1-2, with D possibly being TRBD1 (6 bases). V gave up 0 bases and J gave up 8 bases, with 19 bases separating them. Germline V lookup: CDR1 SGHTA, CDR2 FQGNSA. This CDR3 contains 16 residues. CDR3 region: CASSLASDRSGMGYTF. The CDR3 DNA sequence: TGTGCCAGCAGCTTAGCCTCCGACAGGTCGGGTATGGGCTACACCTTC.

The chain joins TRBV28 to TRBJ1-5; D is uncertain. V shed 1 base and J shed 9 bases, with 4 bases lying between them. Germline values: CDR1 MDHEN, CDR2 SYDVKM. The CDR3 runs 11 residues. CDR3 nucleotides: TGTGCCAGCAGTTTATCGGGGCCCCAGCATTTT. This sequence encodes CASSLSGPQHF.

This clone has just a few counts. The chain joins TRBV7-9 to TRBJ1-6; TRBD1 agrees at 7 bases. V shed 1 base and J 7 bases; nucleotides not matched to a gene: 7. Germline lookup yields CDR1 SEHNR and CDR2 FQNEAQ (reference sequence). The CDR3 is 16 amino acids. CDR3 in DNA: TGTGCCAGCAGCTTAGGGGTGGGACAGCCCAATTCACCCCTCCACTTT. Protein sequence: CASSLGVGQPNSPLHF.

This chain uses TRBV7-9 with TRBJ2-3; weak D call: TRBD2 (7 bases). Germline assignment: CDR1 SEHNR and CDR2 FQNEAQ (reference sequence). This CDR3 is 17 amino acids long. V shed 5 bases and J shed 3 bases, with 21 bases lying between them. Here the CDR3 DNA reads TGTGCCAGCAGCCCGCGAGGGGGGGGAGGGCCAACAGATACGCAGTATTTT. The encoded protein is CASSPRGGGGPTDTQYF.

This chain uses TRBV7-8 with TRBJ1-2; 7 bases map to TRBD1. The CDR3 extends over 12 amino acids. V lost 8 bases, J lost 3 bases, and 3 bases stayed unmatched. CDR1 and CDR2 (germline): SGHVS, FQNEAQ. The CDR3 is CASADRDYGYTF. In DNA form, the CDR3 reads TGTGCCAGCGCTGACAGGGACTATGGCTACACCTTC.

The chain combines TRBV7-8 with TRBJ2-2; 10 bases agree with TRBD2. The CDR3 extends over 18 amino acids. Germline values: CDR1 SGHVS, CDR2 FQNEAQ. With V trimmed by 1 base and J by 2 bases, 7 bases remained unmatched. The CDR3 DNA sequence: TGTGCCAGCAGCTTAGGAGCCGGGACTAGCGTAAACACCGGGGAGCTGTTTTTT. It specifies CASSLGAGTSVNTGELFF.

The chain links TRBV2 to TRBJ2-5; TRBD1 matches 10 bases. The V gene's germline CDR1 is SNHLY and CDR2 FYNNEI. The CDR3 has 16 amino acids. V trimming: 2 bases; J trimming: 8 bases; junction bases outside the gene matches: 11. CDR3 DNA: TGTGCCAGCAGTGAATGGCCCCGACAGGGGGCGCCCACCCAGTACTTC. It is translated as CASSEWPRQGAPTQYF.

This clone turned up a few times. The chain combines TRBV2 with TRBJ2-4; tentative D call: TRBD2 (5 bases). This CDR3 is built from 13 residues. The V gene lost 6 bases and the J gene lost 3 bases, with 9 bases spanning the gap. Germline V gives CDR1 SNHLY, CDR2 FYNNEI. The CDR3 protein is CASSGDGKNIQYF. DNA of the CDR3: TGTGCCAGCAGCGGGGATGGCAAAAACATTCAGTACTTC.

The chain is built from TRBV28 and TRBJ1-2; a possible D gene is TRBD1 (6 bases). The CDR3 length is 12 residues. CDR1 MDHEN and CDR2 SYDVKM come from the germline V gene. Deletions cut 6 bases from V and 6 bases from J, with 11 bases between. CDR3 bases: TGTGCCAGCAGGACACAGGGAAATGGCTACACCTTC. It translates to CASRTQGNGYTF.

The chain uses TRBV2 and TRBJ1-1; 7 nucleotides line up with TRBD1. Germline loops: CDR1 SNHLY, CDR2 FYNNEI. The CDR3 spans 14 residues. J was trimmed by 5 bases and V by 5 bases; bases with no gene match: 8. CDR3 sequence reads: CASSRDRARTEAFF. The CDR3 nucleotides are TGTGCCAGCAGTCGAGACAGGGCGAGGACTGAAGCTTTCTTT.